The 2 T cell receptor beta chains below were found in one sample sequenced in a study of blood T cell repertoires in COVID-19. Clones were sequenced by immunoSEQ multiplex PCR, and TCRdb holds only the in-frame ones, with some missing. The data contain around 300,000 clones, 80% to 90% of them singletons. The sequenced material came from peripheral blood. Receptor source: a woman between 65 and 79 years old with acute or convalescent COVID-19.

The rearrangement uses TRBV6-5 and TRBJ2-1; possibly TRBD1 for D (6 bases). Germline V CDR1 and CDR2: MNHEY, SVGAGI. The V gene lost 6 bases and the J gene lost 5 bases, with 11 bases spanning the gap. The CDR3 runs to 13 residues. CDR3 nucleotides: TGTGCCAGCAGCCCACAGGGAAACAATGAGCAGTTCTTC. Its translation: CASSPQGNNEQFF.

V gene TRBV3-1 (or the pseudogene TRBV3-2) combines with J gene TRBJ2-5; 9 bases match TRBD2. CDR1 is LGHDT and CDR2 is YNNKEL in the germline V gene (reference sequence). The junction had 5 bases not matched to a gene; V was cut back by 1 base and J by 2 bases. The CDR3 has 16 amino acids. CDR3 sequence reads: CASSQVATSGQETQYF. CDR3 sequence (DNA): TGTGCCAGCAGCCAAGTTGCGACTAGCGGACAAGAGACCCAGTACTTC.